A single sample is the source of the 8 T cell receptor beta chains below, sequenced in a study of Graves' ophthalmopathy and Graves' hyperthyroidism. RNA transcripts provided the template for amplifying TCR beta CDR3 regions. Amplification began with first-round RT-PCR using HTBI primers, then second-round multiplex PCR was performed. TCRdb called the multiplex PCR reads again in MiXCR, with one record for every CDR3 protein. This table holds approximately 45,000 distinct CDR3 sequences, roughly 52% found once. The source material was peripheral blood. The receptor set was obtained from an adult man with Graves' ophthalmopathy.

The chain couples TRBV10-3 to TRBJ2-1, with 7 bases aligning to TRBD1. V was clipped by 6 bases and J by 6 bases; unmatched bases: 8. The CDR3 runs 14 residues. CDR1 and CDR2 (germline): ENHRY, SYGVKD. Here the CDR3 reads CAISLGGSSNEQFF. The CDR3 DNA sequence: TGTGCCATCAGCCTAGGGGGCTCTTCCAATGAGCAGTTCTTC.

There are a few counts of this clonotype. The genes are TRBV15 and TRBJ1-3; possibly TRBD1 for D (5 bases). Germline CDR1 reads LNHNV; CDR2 reads YYDKDF (reference sequence). V dropped 0 bases and J dropped 4 bases, with 10 bases sitting between them. The CDR3 runs to 15 residues. The CDR3 nucleotides are TGTGCCACCAGCAGAGAACGACAGCACGGAAACACCATATATTTT. Translating gives CATSRERQHGNTIYF.

This chain uses TRBV6-5 with TRBJ1-3, with D maybe TRBD1 (5 bases). V was clipped by 6 bases and J by 0 bases, with 9 bases between them. This CDR3 region has 14 residues. The germline V gene has CDR1 MNHEY and CDR2 SVGAGI. The CDR3 DNA reads as TGTGCCAGCAGAGACAGATACTCTGGAAACACCATATATTTT. Translation gives CASRDRYSGNTIYF.

This clonotype was seen repeatedly, ten times or more. The J gene is TRBJ1-3, the V gene TRBV12-3 or TRBV12-4; D gene uncertain. The V and J ends lost 3 bases and 7 bases respectively, with 10 bases between them. CDR3 length equals 13 residues. CDR3 amino acids: CASSFFVSNTIYF. The DNA for the CDR3 is TGTGCCAGCAGTTTTTTTGTTTCCAACACCATATATTTT.

The chain combines TRBV20-1 with TRBJ1-5; 7 positions match TRBD1. The CDR3 loop spans 14 amino acids. Germline lookup yields CDR1 DFQATT and CDR2 SNEGSKA (reference sequence). Unmatched junction bases numbered 9, after V lost 3 bases and J lost 7 bases. The CDR3 region has the DNA TGCAGTGCTAGTAGGGACAGTTTGACCCAGCCCCAGCATTTT. Translating it yields CSASRDSLTQPQHF.

This clonotype was found many times. CDR3 loop: CASSPARTQETQYF. The CDR3 region has the DNA TGTGCCAGCAGCCCAGCCCGTACCCAAGAGACCCAGTACTTC. V is TRBV7-8 and J is TRBJ2-5, with D unresolved. Germline V gives CDR1 SGHVS, CDR2 FQNEAQ. This CDR3 comprises 14 residues. V was cut by 5 bases and J by 1 base, with 11 bases left in between.

This clonotype was found many times. The chain recombines TRBV5-1 with TRBJ1-2; no firm D call. The CDR3 totals 14 residues. V was pared by 0 bases and J by 4 bases, with 10 bases between. Germline CDR1 SGHRS, CDR2 YFSETQ. The CDR3 protein is CASSLGPEGYGYTF. CDR3 DNA: TGCGCCAGCAGCTTGGGGCCAGAAGGCTATGGCTACACCTTC.

This rearrangement joins TRBV7-9 to TRBJ2-7; 7 nucleotides match TRBD1. The V gene's germline CDR1 is SEHNR and CDR2 FQNEAQ (reference sequence). V dropped 5 bases and J dropped 2; count of bases not matched to a gene: 3. The length of the CDR3 is 13 residues. The CDR3 sequence: CASSEGTAYEQYF. The CDR3 DNA is TGTGCCAGCAGCGAAGGGACAGCCTACGAGCAGTACTTC.